This is a list of T cell receptor beta chains from one sample in a study of blood T cell repertoires in COVID-19. Clones were sequenced by immunoSEQ multiplex PCR, and TCRdb holds only the in-frame ones, with some missing. Of about 220,000 clones in the sample, approximately 90% were seen once. Sequenced: PBMCs or T cells enriched from blood (not recorded which). These receptors were obtained from a woman between 18 and 30 years old in a cohort exposed to, infected with or recovered from COVID-19 (not recorded which). CDR3s include the opening cysteine and the closing phenylalanine or tryptophan. A D gene is named only where the DNA matches it firmly. Not all rows give a size; the values are once, few, many and, for expanded clones, a class.

NA,NA,TRBJ2-1,TRBV19,TGTGCCAGTAGTATTTCGGGAGCACCTTACAATGAGCAGTTCTTC,CASSISGAPYNEQFF
NA,NA,TRBJ2-7,TRBV7-2,TGTGCCAGCAGCTTCGGAGTCGCCCCCTACGAGCAGTACTTC,CASSFGVAPYEQYF
NA,NA,TRBJ1-1,TRBV19,TGTGCCAGTAGTATTCGGACACTCATGAACACTGAAGCTTTCTTT,CASSIRTLMNTEAFF
NA,NA,TRBJ2-2,TRBV5-6,TGTGCCAGCAGCAATAGAGCCTCCACCGGGGAGCTGTTTTTT,CASSNRASTGELFF
NA,NA,TRBJ2-3,TRBV10-1,TGCGCCAGCAGCCAGACAGCTACGACAGATACGCAGTATTTT,CASSQTATTDTQYF
NA,NA,TRBJ2-5,TRBV20-1,TGCAGTGCTAGTCCCTTCCTTAGGGGGAGCCTCCAAGAGACCCAGTACTTC,CSASPFLRGSLQETQYF
NA,NA,TRBJ1-4,TRBV7-9,TGTGCCAGCAGCTCGGGACAAGTTGCAACTAATGAAAAACTGTTTTTT,CASSSGQVATNEKLFF
NA,NA,TRBJ2-1,TRBV5-1,TGCGCCAGCAGCGCAGGACAGTCCTCGAATGAGCAGTTCTTC,CASSAGQSSNEQFF
NA,NA,TRBJ2-2,TRBV4-1,TGCGCCAGCAGCCAAGAGCCCGTCCCGGGAACCGGGGAGCTGTTTTTT,CASSQEPVPGTGELFF
NA,TRBD1,TRBJ2-1,TRBV9,TGTGCCAGCAGCGTAGCCGGGACAGGGGGCGGGGAGCAGTTCTTC,CASSVAGTGGGEQFF
NA,TRBD1,TRBJ2-1,TRBV9,TGTGCCAGCAGCGTAGCCTTGGACAGGCTAGCTGATGAGAACAATGAGCAGTTCTTC,CASSVALDRLADENNEQFF
NA,NA,TRBJ1-2,TRBV25-1,TGTGCCAGCAGTGAAGAGGAGGCCTATGGCTACACCTTC,CASSEEEAYGYTF
NA,NA,TRBJ2-1,TRBV6-6,TGTGCCAGCAGTGCCCCTCGGGAGAATGAGCAGTTCTTC,CASSAPRENEQFF
once,NA,TRBJ2-3,TRBV4-2,TGTGCCAGCAGCGTCAGGGCCAACTCGGATACGCAGTATTTT,CASSVRANSDTQYF
NA,NA,TRBJ2-7,TRBV2,TGTGCCAGCAGTGATGAGAGCTACGAGCAGTACTTC,CASSDESYEQYF
NA,TRBD2,TRBJ2-3,TRBV7-8,TGTGCCAGCAGCTTTCTAGCGGGGGGACACTCTCCAGATACGCAGTATTTT,CASSFLAGGHSPDTQYF
NA,NA,TRBJ2-7,TRBV2,TGTGCCGGAGGTGGGAACTCCTACGAGCAGTACTTC,CAGGGNSYEQYF
NA,TRBD2,TRBJ2-5,TRBV2,TGTGCCGGGAGGGGGACTAGCGCTGAGACCCAGTACTTC,CAGRGTSAETQYF
NA,TRBD2,TRBJ2-3,TRBV5-4,TGTGCCAGCACCTCCTCGGCACTAGCGGGGGGGCCCACAGATACGCAGTATTTT,CASTSSALAGGPTDTQYF
NA,TRBD1,TRBJ2-2,TRBV28,TGTGCCAGCAGTTTACTGGACAGGGAGGCCGGGGAGCTGTTTTTT,CASSLLDREAGELFF
NA,TRBD1,TRBJ1-1,TRBV18,TGTGCCAGCTCACGGACAGGAGGGGGACACATGAACACTGAAGCTTTCTTT,CASSRTGGGHMNTEAFF
NA,NA,TRBJ2-3,TRBV6-5,TGTGCCAGCAGCGTCGACAGGACCACAGATACGCAGTATTTT,CASSVDRTTDTQYF
NA,NA,TRBJ1-4,TRBV5-1,TGCGCCAGCGGACCCGGGCCTTTAGCGGAAAAACTGTTTTTT,CASGPGPLAEKLFF
NA,NA,TRBJ1-1,TRBV6-1,TGTGCCAGCAGTGAAATGGGAGGGGGGCTGGGGGACACTGAAGCTTTCTTT,CASSEMGGGLGDTEAFF
NA,NA,TRBJ2-7,TRBV5-8,TGTGCCAGCAGCTCCCGACTCTACGAGCAGTACTTC,CASSSRLYEQYF
NA,TRBD1,TRBJ2-3,TRBV5-1,TGCGCCAGCAGCCTCTCGACAGGGGAGGCAGATACGCAGTATTTT,CASSLSTGEADTQYF
NA,NA,TRBJ2-2,TRBV29-1,TGCAGCGTTGAAACGGGAGACGCGAACACCGGGGAGCTGTTTTTT,CSVETGDANTGELFF
NA,NA,TRBJ2-7,TRBV6-5,TGTGCCAGCAGTTACCGCCGGGACATTACCTACGAGCAGTACTTC,CASSYRRDITYEQYF
NA,TRBD1,TRBJ1-1,TRBV19,TGTGCCAGTAGTACCGACCGGGACAGGGGGCGGACCACTGAAGCTTTCTTT,CASSTDRDRGRTTEAFF
NA,TRBD2,TRBJ2-3,TRBV9,TGTGCCAGCAGCCCTATGGTAGCGGGTTACACAGATACGCAGTATTTT,CASSPMVAGYTDTQYF
NA,NA,TRBJ1-1,TRBV5-4,TGTGCCAGCACCGAGGGGGAGAACACTGAAGCTTTCTTT,CASTEGENTEAFF
NA,TRBD1,TRBJ1-1,TRBV6-5,TGTGCCAGCACGCGACAGGGTGGGATGAACACTGAAGCTTTCTTT,CASTRQGGMNTEAFF